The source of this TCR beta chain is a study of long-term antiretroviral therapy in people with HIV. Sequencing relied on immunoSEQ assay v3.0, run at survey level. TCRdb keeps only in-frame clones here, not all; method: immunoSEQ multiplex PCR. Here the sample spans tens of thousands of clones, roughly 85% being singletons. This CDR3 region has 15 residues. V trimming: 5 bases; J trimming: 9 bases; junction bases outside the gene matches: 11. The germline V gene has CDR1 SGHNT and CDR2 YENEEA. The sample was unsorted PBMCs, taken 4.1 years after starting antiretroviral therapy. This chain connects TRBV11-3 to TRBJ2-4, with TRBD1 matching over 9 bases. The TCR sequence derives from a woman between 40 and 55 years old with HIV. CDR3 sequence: CASSRTLGQGTIQYF. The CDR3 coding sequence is TGTGCCAGCAGCCGAACCCTGGGACAGGGTACCATTCAGTACTTC.